A selection of T cell receptor beta chains follows, all from one sample in a study of T cells of healthy individuals. Via MiXCR, TCRdb re-called the 5' RACE reads, giving one row per CDR3 protein. This table holds 50,000 to 55,000 distinct CDR3 sequences, roughly 15% found once. The origin of the receptors is a human donor in good health. CDR3s include the opening cysteine and the closing phenylalanine or tryptophan. A D gene is named only where the DNA matches it firmly. The listing skips clone size in some rows; elsewhere it reads once, few, many or a size class.

clone_size: -
d_call: TRBD2
v_call: TRBV4-3
j_call: TRBJ2-4
cdr3_nt: TGCGCCAGCAGCCAAGCGGGAGGGCGACCTAACATTCAGTACTTC
cdr3_aa: CASSQAGGRPNIQYF

clone_size: many
d_call: -
v_call: TRBV7-2
j_call: TRBJ1-5
cdr3_nt: TGTGCCAGCAGCGCGGAGGGGGGAGTCTCCGGACCCCAGCATTTT
cdr3_aa: CASSAEGGVSGPQHF

clone_size: few
d_call: -
v_call: TRBV10-2
j_call: TRBJ2-7
cdr3_nt: TGCGCCAGCAGTGACGTGGCAGGGCAAGCCTACGAGCAGTACTTC
cdr3_aa: CASSDVAGQAYEQYF

clone_size: many
d_call: -
v_call: TRBV30
j_call: TRBJ2-1
cdr3_nt: TGTGCCTGGAGATCGACCACTCACTACAATGAGCAGTTCTTC
cdr3_aa: CAWRSTTHYNEQFF

clone_size: few
d_call: -
v_call: TRBV24-1
j_call: TRBJ1-2
cdr3_nt: TGTGCCACCAGTGATACCGGGACACAAAACTATGGCTACACCTTC
cdr3_aa: CATSDTGTQNYGYTF

clone_size: many
d_call: -
v_call: TRBV20-1
j_call: TRBJ1-2
cdr3_nt: TGCAGTGCTAGGCAGATCTATGGCTACACCTTC
cdr3_aa: CSARQIYGYTF

clone_size: many
d_call: -
v_call: TRBV20-1
j_call: TRBJ1-1
cdr3_nt: TGCAGTGCTAGGTTGTTCATGAACACTGAAGCTTTCTTT
cdr3_aa: CSARLFMNTEAFF

clone_size: few
d_call: TRBD1
v_call: TRBV9
j_call: TRBJ2-3
cdr3_nt: TGTGCCAGCAGCGACCAGGGGGCTTTTACGCAGTATTTT
cdr3_aa: CASSDQGAFTQYF

clone_size: many
d_call: -
v_call: TRBV5-6
j_call: TRBJ1-2
cdr3_nt: TGTGCCAGCAGCTTGGGAGAATCTAACTATGGCTACACCTTC
cdr3_aa: CASSLGESNYGYTF

clone_size: -
d_call: -
v_call: TRBV6-2/TRBV6-3
j_call: TRBJ2-5
cdr3_nt: TGTGCCAGCAGGGAGATGTACCAAGAGACCCAGTACTTC
cdr3_aa: CASREMYQETQYF

clone_size: many
d_call: -
v_call: TRBV3-1
j_call: TRBJ2-6
cdr3_nt: TGTGCCAGCAGCCAATTAGGATCTGGGGCCAACGTCCTGACTTTC
cdr3_aa: CASSQLGSGANVLTF

clone_size: many
d_call: TRBD2
v_call: TRBV20-1
j_call: TRBJ2-3
cdr3_nt: TGCAGTGCTAGGACGGGACTAGCGGGCACAGATACGCAGTATTTT
cdr3_aa: CSARTGLAGTDTQYF

clone_size: -
d_call: -
v_call: TRBV27
j_call: TRBJ1-1
cdr3_nt: TGTGCCAGCAGTGCCGTGCTGAGTGGCACTGAAGCTTTCTTT
cdr3_aa: CASSAVLSGTEAFF

clone_size: many
d_call: TRBD2
v_call: TRBV20-1
j_call: TRBJ2-1
cdr3_nt: TGCAGTGCTATAAGCCGGGAGTTAGCGGGACCAGATGAGCAGTTCTTC
cdr3_aa: CSAISRELAGPDEQFF

clone_size: -
d_call: -
v_call: TRBV7-2
j_call: TRBJ1-1
cdr3_nt: TGTGCCAGCAGCCCCGGGAGGACCGCCCTAGAAGCTTTCTTT
cdr3_aa: CASSPGRTALEAFF

clone_size: many
d_call: -
v_call: TRBV9
j_call: TRBJ2-5
cdr3_nt: TGTGCCAGCAGCGTGTTAGGGGTTGAGGAGACCCAGTACTTC
cdr3_aa: CASSVLGVEETQYF

clone_size: many
d_call: -
v_call: TRBV6-5
j_call: TRBJ1-6
cdr3_nt: TGTGCCAGCAGACAGGGAGGCAATTCACCCCTCCACTTT
cdr3_aa: CASRQGGNSPLHF